Shown below are 14 T cell receptor beta chains from a single sample sequenced in a study of cytomegalovirus exposure and HLA in healthy donors. With 60 Vbeta and 13 Jbeta primers, the PCR was carried out. TCRdb's table, derived via immunoSEQ multiplex PCR, lists solely in-frame clones and lacks some. This table holds around 85,000 clones, 80% found once. The sequenced sample consisted of PBMCs. The receptors derive from a man aged 30 to 39 in good health and CMV-seronegative.

In its sample, this clone was seen a few times. The rearrangement joins TRBV15 to TRBJ2-7, with a weak D call TRBD2 (7 bases). There are 15 residues in the CDR3. From germline, CDR1 is LNHNV and CDR2 YYDKDF (reference sequence). With 4 bases removed from V and 7 bases from J, the gap between germline ends came to 20 bases. The CDR3 region has the DNA TGTGCCACCAGCACGAGAAAGGGGGGGCTAGGGGAGCAGTACTTC. This sequence encodes CATSTRKGGLGEQYF.

J is TRBJ2-2 and V is TRBV5-6; a possible D gene is TRBD2 (6 bases). The CDR3 length is 14 residues. The V and J ends lost 3 bases and 5 bases respectively, with 11 bases between them. Per germline, CDR1 SGHDT and CDR2 YYEEEE. The CDR3 region is CASSSGTPTGELFF. The CDR3 nucleotides are TGTGCCAGCAGCTCCGGGACTCCGACCGGGGAGCTGTTTTTT.

J is TRBJ2-7 and V is TRBV28; TRBD2 matches 7 bases. Germline values: CDR1 MDHEN, CDR2 SYDVKM. V was clipped by 5 bases and J by 4 bases; unmatched bases: 2. The CDR3 loop spans 12 amino acids. The CDR3: CASSAGGYEQYF. In DNA form, the CDR3 reads TGTGCCAGCAGTGCCGGGGGGTACGAGCAGTACTTC.

As DNA, the CDR3 is TGCGCCAGCAGCTTGGGCCAGGGTTTGGCCACTGAAGCTTTCTTT. Amino acids: CASSLGQGLATEAFF. The V gene is TRBV5-1, the J gene TRBJ1-1, with D tentatively TRBD1 (5 bases). From germline, CDR1 is SGHRS and CDR2 YFSETQ. V was cut by 0 bases and J by 4 bases, with 13 bases left in between. There are 15 residues in the CDR3. Supplemented by reference TRBV5-1 and TRBJ1-1, the full variable domain reads KAGVTQTPRYLIKTRGQQVTLSCSPISGHRSVSWYQQTPGQGLQFLFEYFSETQRNKGNFPGRFSGRQFSNSRSEMNVSTLELGDSALYLCASSLGQGLATEAFFGQGTRLTVV.

This clone was picked up one time. This sequence joins TRBV10-3 and TRBJ1-2, with D possibly matching TRBD1 (6 bases). The CDR3 has 13 residues. In germline, CDR1 is ENHRY, CDR2 SYGVKD. The ends were cut back, 11 bases at V and 5 bases at J, with 18 bases in the middle. CDR3 DNA sequence: TGTGCCCCGGTAAGGACAGCGTCTTATGGCTACACCTTC. Its protein is CAPVRTASYGYTF.

The chain combines TRBV30 with TRBJ2-1; weak D call: TRBD1 (6 bases). V lost 1 base and J lost 6, with 13 bases in between. The germline V gene encodes CDR1 GTSNPN and CDR2 SVGIG (reference sequence). This CDR3 has 14 amino acids. CDR3 DNA: TGTGCCTGGAGTGATGGCAGGGGCCTCAATGAGCAGTTCTTC. Translated, it gives CAWSDGRGLNEQFF.

The V call is TRBV27, the J call TRBJ1-5; 8 bases are shared with TRBD1. The CDR3 has 16 amino acids. The ends lost 5 bases at V and 3 bases at J; junction bases unmatched: 9. Looked up from germline, CDR1 is MNHEY and CDR2 is SMNVEV (reference sequence). CDR3 region: CASSPGQGRVNQPQHF. CDR3 DNA: TGTGCCAGCAGTCCCGGACAGGGTCGAGTCAATCAGCCCCAGCATTTT.

This clone was found once. The chain carries TRBV7-3 and TRBJ2-2, with 7 positions matching TRBD1. The CDR3 spans 16 residues. V lost 8 bases to trimming and J lost 2 bases; unmatched junction nucleotides: 11. Germline assignment: CDR1 SGHTA and CDR2 FQGTGA. This CDR3 is CASGSRWTGNTGELFF. Here the CDR3 DNA reads TGTGCCAGCGGTTCGCGTTGGACAGGAAACACCGGGGAGCTGTTTTTT.

This chain links TRBV5-8 with TRBJ1-4; TRBD1 aligns across 8 bases. V dropped 4 bases and J dropped 4; count of bases not matched to a gene: 6. Germline CDR1 and CDR2: SGHTS and YDEGEE. This CDR3 region has 15 residues. The CDR3 spells CASSPTDRVNEKLFF. CDR3 DNA sequence: TGTGCCAGCAGCCCCACGGACAGGGTTAATGAAAAACTGTTTTTT.

This clone appeared once. This chain joins TRBV6-1 and TRBJ2-1; unclear D gene. Germline lookup yields CDR1 MNHNS and CDR2 SASEGT. V was trimmed by 3 bases and J by 4 bases, leaving 4 bases between them. There are 12 residues in the CDR3. CDR3 bases: TGTGCCAGCAGTGATCGGTACAATGAGCAGTTCTTC. Protein sequence: CASSDRYNEQFF.

The gene calls are TRBV30 and TRBJ1-2; 7 nucleotides agree with TRBD1. From germline, CDR1 is GTSNPN and CDR2 SVGIG (reference sequence). The J segment lost 2 bases and the V segment lost 3 bases, leaving 12 bases of the junction unmatched. This CDR3 spans 16 amino acids. The DNA of the CDR3 is TGTGCCTGGAGCGGGACAGCCAGCTTTGGGAACTATGGCTACACCTTC. Translation: CAWSGTASFGNYGYTF.

The chain links TRBV18 to TRBJ2-1; D is possibly TRBD2 (5 bases). CDR3 length: 14 residues. From germline, CDR1 is KGHSH and CDR2 LQKENI. Trimming pared 4 bases from V and 6 bases from J, leaving 13 bases between. CDR3 nucleotide sequence: TGTGCCAGCTCACGAGAAACTAGTGGCAATGAGCAGTTCTTC. Amino acids: CASSRETSGNEQFF.

J is TRBJ2-1 and V is TRBV7-2; maybe TRBD1 (6 bases). CDR1 and CDR2 (germline): SGHTA, FQGNSA. V lost 7 bases and J 4 bases, leaving 11 bases between the germline ends. The CDR3 loop spans 13 amino acids. The CDR3 nucleotides are TGTGCCAGCAACCCTAGGGGGTACAATGAGCAGTTCTTC. It codes for CASNPRGYNEQFF.

The V call is TRBV19, the J call TRBJ1-1, with 7 bases aligning to TRBD1. The germline V gene encodes CDR1 LNHDA and CDR2 SQIVND (reference sequence). The ends lost 11 bases at V and 4 bases at J; junction bases unmatched: 19. This CDR3 is built from 16 residues. CDR3 DNA sequence: TGTGCCTCCCGTTCGGACAGGACCTCTACTGGCACTGAAGCTTTCTTT. Its translation is CASRSDRTSTGTEAFF.